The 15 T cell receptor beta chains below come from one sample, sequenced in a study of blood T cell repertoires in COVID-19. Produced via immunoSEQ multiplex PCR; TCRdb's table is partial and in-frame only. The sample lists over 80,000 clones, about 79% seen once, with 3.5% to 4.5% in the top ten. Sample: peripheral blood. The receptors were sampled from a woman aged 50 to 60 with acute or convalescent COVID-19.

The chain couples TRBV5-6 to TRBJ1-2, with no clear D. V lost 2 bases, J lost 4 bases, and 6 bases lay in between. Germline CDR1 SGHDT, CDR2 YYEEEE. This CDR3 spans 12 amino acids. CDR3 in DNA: TGTGCCAGCAGCTTTCAGGCCTATGGCTACACCTTC. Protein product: CASSFQAYGYTF.

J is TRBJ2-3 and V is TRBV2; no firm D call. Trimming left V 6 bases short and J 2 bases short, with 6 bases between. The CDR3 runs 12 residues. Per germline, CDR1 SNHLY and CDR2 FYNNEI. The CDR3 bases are TGTGCCAGCAGGGGCTCCACAGATACGCAGTATTTT. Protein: CASRGSTDTQYF.

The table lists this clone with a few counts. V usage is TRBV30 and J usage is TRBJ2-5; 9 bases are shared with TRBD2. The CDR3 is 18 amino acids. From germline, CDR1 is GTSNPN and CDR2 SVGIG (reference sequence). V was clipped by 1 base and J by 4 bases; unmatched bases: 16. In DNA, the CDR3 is TGTGCCTGGAGTGATTATGGGACTAGCCTAAACCTTGGAGAGACCCAGTACTTC. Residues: CAWSDYGTSLNLGETQYF.

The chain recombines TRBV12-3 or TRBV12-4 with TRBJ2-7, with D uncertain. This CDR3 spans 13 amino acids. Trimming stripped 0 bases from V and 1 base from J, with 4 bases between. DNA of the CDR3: TGTGCCAGCAGTTTAGCGGCATCCTACGAGCAGTACTTC. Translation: CASSLAASYEQYF.

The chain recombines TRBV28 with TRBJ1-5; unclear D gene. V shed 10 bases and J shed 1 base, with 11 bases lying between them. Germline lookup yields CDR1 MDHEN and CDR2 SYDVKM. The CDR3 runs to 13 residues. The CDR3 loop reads CATTPRSNQPQHF. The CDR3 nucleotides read TGTGCCACCACCCCCCGGAGCAATCAGCCCCAGCATTTT.

As DNA, the CDR3 is TGTGCCAGCACACAGGGAGCCCAGAACACTGAAGCTTTCTTT. Amino acid sequence: CASTQGAQNTEAFF. The chain employs TRBV2 and TRBJ1-1; D may be TRBD1 (6 bases). The CDR3 is 14 residues long. Germline values: CDR1 SNHLY, CDR2 FYNNEI. Trimming pared 7 bases from V and 1 base from J, leaving 13 bases between. The variable domain in full, completed from reference TRBV2 and TRBJ1-1, reads EPEVTQTPSHQVTQMGQEVILRCVPISNHLYFYWYRQILGQKVEFLVSFYNNEISEKSEIFDDQFSVERPDGSNFTLKIRSTKLEDSAMYFCASTQGAQNTEAFFGQGTRLTVV.

CDR3 sequence: CGSWRAGGTQYF. The CDR3 nucleotides are TGTGGGAGCTGGAGAGCCGGGGGGACCCAGTACTTC. The J gene is TRBJ2-5, the V gene TRBV28; a weak D match, TRBD2 (6 bases). CDR3 length equals 12 residues. Germline CDR1 and CDR2: MDHEN and SYDVKM.

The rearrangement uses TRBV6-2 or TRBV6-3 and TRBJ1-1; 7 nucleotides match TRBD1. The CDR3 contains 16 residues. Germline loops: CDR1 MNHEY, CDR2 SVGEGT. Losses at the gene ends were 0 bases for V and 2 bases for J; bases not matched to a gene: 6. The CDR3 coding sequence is TGTGCCAGCAGTTACTCGAGAGGACAGGCCAACACTGAAGCTTTCTTT. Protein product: CASSYSRGQANTEAFF.

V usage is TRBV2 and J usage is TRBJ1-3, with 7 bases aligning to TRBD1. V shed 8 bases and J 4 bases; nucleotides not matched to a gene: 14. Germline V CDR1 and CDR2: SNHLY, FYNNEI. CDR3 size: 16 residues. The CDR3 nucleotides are TGTGCCAGCCGTTCCGGACAGGCTCAATCCGGAAACACCATATATTTT. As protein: CASRSGQAQSGNTIYF.

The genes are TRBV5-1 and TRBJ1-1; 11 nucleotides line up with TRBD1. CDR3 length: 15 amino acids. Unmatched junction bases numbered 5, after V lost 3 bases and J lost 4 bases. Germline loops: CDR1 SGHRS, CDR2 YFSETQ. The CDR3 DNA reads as TGCGCCAGCAGCTCTCCGGGACAGGGGGTCACTGAAGCTTTCTTT. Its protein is CASSSPGQGVTEAFF.

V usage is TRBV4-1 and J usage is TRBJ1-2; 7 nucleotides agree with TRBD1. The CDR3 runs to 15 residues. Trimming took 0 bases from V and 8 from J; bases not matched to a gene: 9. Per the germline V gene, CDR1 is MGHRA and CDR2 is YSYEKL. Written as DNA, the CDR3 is TGCGCCAGCAGCCAAGATCCGCTCAGGGGGAAGGGCTACACCTTC. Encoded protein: CASSQDPLRGKGYTF.

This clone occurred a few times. In DNA form, the CDR3 reads TGTGCCTGGAGCTTTACCCAGGACACTGAAGCTTTCTTT. Translating gives CAWSFTQDTEAFF. The rearrangement joins TRBV30 to TRBJ1-1, with unresolved D. The CDR3 consists of 13 residues. With 3 bases removed from V and 3 bases from J, the gap between germline ends came to 11 bases. Germline V lookup: CDR1 GTSNPN, CDR2 SVGIG (reference sequence).

This CDR3 is CATSRDYAYEQYF. CDR3 DNA sequence: TGTGCCACCAGCAGAGATTATGCCTACGAGCAGTACTTC. The rearrangement uses TRBV15 and TRBJ2-7; D gene ambiguous. CDR3 length: 13 residues. The ends were cut back, 0 bases at V and 2 bases at J, with 5 bases in the middle. The V gene's germline CDR1 is LNHNV and CDR2 YYDKDF (reference sequence).

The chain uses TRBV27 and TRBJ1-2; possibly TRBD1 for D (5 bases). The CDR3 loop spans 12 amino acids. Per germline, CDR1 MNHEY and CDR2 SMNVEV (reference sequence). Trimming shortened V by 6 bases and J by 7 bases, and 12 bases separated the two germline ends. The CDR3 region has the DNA TGTGCCAGCAGCTTTGCCGGGGGTGGCTACACCTTC. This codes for CASSFAGGGYTF.

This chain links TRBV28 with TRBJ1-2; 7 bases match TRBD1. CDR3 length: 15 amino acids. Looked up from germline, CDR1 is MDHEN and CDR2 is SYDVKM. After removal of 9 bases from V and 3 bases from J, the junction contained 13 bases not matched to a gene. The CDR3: CASIGGAALYYGYTF. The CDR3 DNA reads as TGTGCCAGTATAGGGGGCGCAGCCCTCTACTATGGCTACACCTTC.